This T cell receptor (beta chain) was profiled in a study of CD8+ T cells in alopecia areata. About the study: Administration of oral tofacitinib to treated patients was at 5 to 10 mg twice daily. Whole-study results and caveats: Mouse data revealed clearer TCR sharing than patient data did, a gap possibly tied to HLA.

RNA was isolated and reverse transcribed to cDNA, the sequencing template. TCRdb's copy holds only in-frame clones and misses some; the assay was immunoSEQ multiplex PCR. Altogether about 150,000 clones are present, roughly 44% being singletons, with the ten largest covering around 6.8%. Regarding this clone: What it binds is unknown.

Germline V gives CDR1 GTSNPN, CDR2 SVGIG (reference sequence). V shed 3 bases and J shed 8 bases, with 17 bases lying between them. The CDR3 runs to 14 residues. Sorted out of PBMCs were CD4+ T cells and CD8+ T cells. The clonotype was recovered from a human donor with alopecia areata. J is TRBJ1-5 and V is TRBV30, with a weak D call TRBD1 (5 bases). Sequenced sample: CD4+ T cells sorted from blood. The CDR3 sequence is CAWRTWRGWEPQHF. For the CDR3, the DNA is TGTGCCTGGAGAACATGGAGGGGTTGGGAGCCCCAGCATTTT.